This T cell receptor (beta chain) is drawn from a study of T cell responses to AZD1222 COVID-19 vaccine (dated by TCRdb to the early 2020s). Regarding the research as a whole: AZD1222 recipients given second doses at about 4 weeks or at about 12 weeks were pooled, since spike-specific TCR depth and breadth were not found to differ between the two schedules. A total of about 250 trial participants underwent TCR sequencing, of whom 200 to 220 had received two doses of AZD1222 and approximately 25 had received two doses of the MenACWY control vaccine. Trial participants were enrolled by age into subgroups of 18-55, 56-69 and 70-plus years, and 148, 28 and 57 TCR-sequenced participants, respectively, were included in these subgroups.

CDR3 length: 16 amino acids, cysteine to phenylalanine. Just CDR3 DNA is preserved here, 48 bases in frame from base 1. Germline trimming amounts to 4 bases on V and 4 bases on J, with 14 as the count of junction bases outside the gene matches. The germline V gene (reference sequence) provides CDR1 SGHNT and CDR2 YYREEE. Summary of the overall study and its limitations: Conclusions about previously exposed vaccinees were limited because only six AZD1222 recipients were SARS-CoV-2 seropositive at baseline. Reportedly, almost half of the unique spike-specific TCRs recognized epitopes lying outside the regions that are mutated in the B.1.351 and B.1.1.7 variants. The 56-69-year group was small, and its depth increase did not reach significance, likely because of low power. Because no day 14 peak-response samples were available, the repertoires could be characterized only after the peak T cell response. The whole spike protein was spanned by vaccine-associated CD4 TCRs, and dominant responses were seen in regions 160-218 and 743-854. Most participants were white British and females outnumbered males, and the authors suggested that clonal diversity may have been underestimated. After two AZD1222 doses, both the breadth and the depth of spike-specific TCRs were significantly higher than at day 0 and than in MenACWY recipients.

The CDR3 regions of human TCRbeta chains were analyzed by immunosequencing. The published analysis was carried out like this. Repertoire TCRs were checked for matches against a reference library of SARS-CoV-2-specific TCRs that had been generated using the MIRA antigen-specificity platform. Breadth was defined as the fraction of unique TCRs that were SARS-CoV-2-associated. Depth was defined as the fraction of total T cells that were SARS-CoV-2-associated. Using the MIRA data, each spike-specific TCR was mapped to the spike region that the TCR reacts to and placed in a CD4 or CD8 class. Log10-transformed breadth and depth values were compared by one-way ANOVA with Sidak's multiple comparisons tests. The source is immuneACCESS, and TCRdb retained only in-frame sequences with V and J called. Part of the clones is not carried over; for the studies checked, unresolved V genes explain less than half of this, and the remainder is unexplained. The D gene and trimming were derived from the DNA, and the V and J assignments and clone size from that table. This sample holds nearly 110,000 clones; 75% to 90% were observed only once. The ten largest make up 3.5% to 4.5% of the sample.

Per the publication, the time point label means: baseline before first vaccination. Vaccinee samples were obtained from the UK trials COV001 and COV002, which included a single-blind randomized controlled phase 2/3 trial of AZD1222 (ChAdOx1 nCoV-19) in healthy adults. For TCRbeta chain sequencing, PBMC samples were collected from trial participants at day 0 and at day 28 after the second dose. As to this clone: No antigen is known for it. Base qualities are missing; no much larger clone stands one base away.

The material sequenced was peripheral blood, taken on day 0 of AZD1222 vaccination. The chain is encoded by TRBV5-4 joined to TRBJ2-7; 7 central nucleotides agree with TRBD2. This sequence originates from an adult in good health. The bases read TGTGCCAGCAGCCCTGGAACTGCGGGAGTGAAGTACGAGCAGTACTTC. The translation is CASSPGTAGVKYEQYF.